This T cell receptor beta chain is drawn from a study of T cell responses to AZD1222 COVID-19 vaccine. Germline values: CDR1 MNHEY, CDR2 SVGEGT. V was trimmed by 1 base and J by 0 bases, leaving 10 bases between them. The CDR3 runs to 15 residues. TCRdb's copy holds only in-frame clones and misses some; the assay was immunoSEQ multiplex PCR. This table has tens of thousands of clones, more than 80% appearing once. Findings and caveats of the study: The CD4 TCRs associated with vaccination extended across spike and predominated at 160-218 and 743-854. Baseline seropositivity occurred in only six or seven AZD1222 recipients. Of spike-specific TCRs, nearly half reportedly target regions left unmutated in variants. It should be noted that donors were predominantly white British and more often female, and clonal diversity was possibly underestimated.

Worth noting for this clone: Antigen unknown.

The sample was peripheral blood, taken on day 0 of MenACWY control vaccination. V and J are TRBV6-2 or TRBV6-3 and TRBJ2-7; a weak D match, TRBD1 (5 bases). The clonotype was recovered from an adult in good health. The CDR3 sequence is CASSYLGRASYEQYF. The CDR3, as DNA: TGTGCCAGCAGTTACTTGGGCAGGGCCTCCTACGAGCAGTACTTC.